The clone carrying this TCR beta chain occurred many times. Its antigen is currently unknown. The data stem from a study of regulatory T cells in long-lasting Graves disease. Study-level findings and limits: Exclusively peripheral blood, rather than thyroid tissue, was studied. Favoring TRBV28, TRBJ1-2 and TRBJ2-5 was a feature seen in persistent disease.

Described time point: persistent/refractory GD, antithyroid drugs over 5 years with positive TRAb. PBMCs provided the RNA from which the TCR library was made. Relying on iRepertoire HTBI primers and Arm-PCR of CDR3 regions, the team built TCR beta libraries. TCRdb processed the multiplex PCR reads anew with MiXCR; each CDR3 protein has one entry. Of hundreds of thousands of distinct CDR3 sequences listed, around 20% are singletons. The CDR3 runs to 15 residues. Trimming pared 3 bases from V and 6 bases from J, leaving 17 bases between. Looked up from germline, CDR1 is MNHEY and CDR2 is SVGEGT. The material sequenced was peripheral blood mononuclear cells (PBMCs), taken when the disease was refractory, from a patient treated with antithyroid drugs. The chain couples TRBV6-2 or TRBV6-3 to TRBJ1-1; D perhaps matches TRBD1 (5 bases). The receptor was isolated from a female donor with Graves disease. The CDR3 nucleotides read TGTGCCAGCAGTTATTCACTCCCCGGGACGGCTGAAGCTTTCTTT. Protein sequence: CASSYSLPGTAEAFF.